This TCR beta chain was obtained from a study of blood T cell repertoires in COVID-19. Study-level information: PBMCs, B-cell-depleted T cells, or T cells provided the cDNA or gDNA that made up the material.

This clone appeared a single time. Per the original data handling: Reference gene primer amplification gave estimated nucleated cell counts. Assay: immunoSEQ multiplex PCR; the TCRdb copy retains only in-frame clones and omits some. V, J and clone size were drawn from that table, and D and trimming were deduced from the DNA. The sample includes around 200,000 clones, 70% to 90% of them seen just once. The receptor was derived from a man aged 35 to 55 with acute or convalescent COVID-19. The sequenced material came from peripheral blood.

CDR3 in amino acids: CAALGASTDTQYF. Written as DNA, the CDR3 is TGTGCCGCCCTGGGAGCTTCCACAGATACGCAGTATTTT. The chain is built from TRBV30 and TRBJ2-3; a possible D gene is TRBD2 (5 bases). The CDR3 sequence is 13 residues long. CDR1 GTSNPN and CDR2 SVGIG come from the germline V gene (reference sequence). Between the trimmed V and J ends, which lost 8 bases and 2 bases, there was a span of 14 bases. The whole variable domain, filled in from reference TRBV30 and TRBJ2-3, reads SQTIHQWPATLVQPVGSPLSLECTVEGTSNPNLYWYRQAAGRGLQLLFYSVGIGQISSEVPQNLSASRPQDRQFILSSKKLLLSDSGFYLCAALGASTDTQYFGPGTRLTVL.